A single sample gave rise to the 8 T cell receptor beta chains below, sequenced in a study of T cell responses to AZD1222 COVID-19 vaccine. The assay was immunoSEQ multiplex PCR, and TCRdb's table has in-frame clones only and misses some. The repertoire holds around 100,000 clones, with over 75% as singletons. The material was peripheral blood, obtained on day 0 of AZD1222 vaccination. All receptors derive from an adult in good health.

This rearrangement joins TRBV5-1 to TRBJ1-1; TRBD1 agrees at 8 bases. The germline CDR1 and CDR2 sequences are SGHRS and YFSETQ. This CDR3 is 15 amino acids long. The J segment lost 1 base and the V segment lost 0 bases, leaving 2 bases of the junction unmatched. The CDR3 is CASSLEGTGNTEAFF. CDR3 DNA: TGCGCCAGCAGCTTGGAAGGGACAGGGAACACTGAAGCTTTCTTT.

This clone appeared a few times. V is TRBV7-2 and J is TRBJ1-2; 9 bases align to TRBD1. CDR1 is SGHTA and CDR2 is FQGNSA in the germline V gene. The V segment lost 5 bases and the J segment 2 bases; nucleotides outside the gene matches: 9. The CDR3 consists of 16 residues. CDR3 sequence reads: CASSEGQGLSNYGYTF. The CDR3 DNA follows: TGTGCCAGCAGCGAGGGACAGGGTTTATCGAACTATGGCTACACCTTC.

This chain uses TRBV6-1 with TRBJ2-3; 15 bases agree with TRBD2. The CDR3 has 16 amino acids. Germline-derived CDR1 and CDR2 are MNHNS and SASEGT. Trimming took 1 base from V and 4 from J; bases not matched to a gene: 0. In DNA, the CDR3 is TGTGCCAGCAGTGAAGGGACTAGCGGGGGGGCAGATACGCAGTATTTT. Translated, it gives CASSEGTSGGADTQYF.

The CDR3 loop reads CASIGREVSTDTQYF. The CDR3, as DNA: TGTGCCAGCATTGGCCGGGAGGTGAGCACAGATACGCAGTATTTT. The rearrangement links TRBV28 to TRBJ2-3, with 7 bases fitting TRBD2. The V and J ends lost 7 bases and 0 bases, in that order; junction bases with no gene match: 7. The CDR3 is 15 residues long. Per the germline V gene, CDR1 is MDHEN and CDR2 is SYDVKM.

The chain couples TRBV25-1 to TRBJ2-1, with 7 bases that match TRBD2. CDR3 length: 13 amino acids. Germline CDR1 is MGHDK and CDR2 is SYGVNS. The J segment lost 8 bases and the V segment lost 5 bases, leaving 6 bases of the junction unmatched. CDR3 sequence reads: CASSRTSTDEQFF. The CDR3 DNA follows: TGTGCCAGCAGTAGGACTAGTACCGATGAGCAGTTCTTC.

The chain links TRBV2 to TRBJ2-7, with TRBD2 matching 12 bases. With 6 bases clipped from V and 3 bases from J, the junction kept 3 bases outside the gene matches. The germline V gene encodes CDR1 SNHLY and CDR2 FYNNEI. The CDR3 runs 14 residues. The DNA of the CDR3 is TGTGCCAGCAGCCGGACTAGCGGGGTCTACGAGCAGTACTTC. This gives the protein CASSRTSGVYEQYF.

V gene TRBV18 combines with J gene TRBJ1-1; no firm D call. In germline, CDR1 is KGHSH, CDR2 LQKENI. There are 15 residues in the CDR3. V lost 4 bases to trimming and J lost 1 base, with 13 bases between them. CDR3 sequence: CASSRPPIGNTEAFF. The CDR3 DNA reads as TGTGCCAGCTCACGACCCCCCATAGGGAACACTGAAGCTTTCTTT.

The gene calls are TRBV28 and TRBJ2-1, with no clear D. Germline V gene lookup returns CDR1 MDHEN and CDR2 SYDVKM. V lost 1 base, J lost 6 bases, and 10 bases lay in between. CDR3 length: 14 residues. The CDR3 region is CASSLFLATNEQFF. The CDR3 DNA is TGTGCCAGCAGTTTATTTTTGGCCACCAATGAGCAGTTCTTC.